This entry features one T cell receptor (beta chain) sequence. This CDR3 comprises 14 residues. Trimming cost V 5 bases and J 4 bases, with 15 bases left between them. From germline, CDR1 is SGHRS and CDR2 YFSETQ. This record belongs to a study of T cell changes during pregnancy in multiple sclerosis. Assay used: immunoSEQ multiplex PCR; TCRdb lists only in-frame clones, some missing. Of tens of thousands of clones listed, around 92% are singletons. This TCR was sampled from a female donor with multiple sclerosis, enrolled in a pregnancy study. The genes are TRBV5-1 and TRBJ1-2; no clear D gene. This specimen consisted of peripheral blood, obtained after pregnancy. The CDR3 bases are TGCGCCAGCAGTGGGAGTAGGGCAGTCTATGGCTACACCTTC. Translation: CASSGSRAVYGYTF.